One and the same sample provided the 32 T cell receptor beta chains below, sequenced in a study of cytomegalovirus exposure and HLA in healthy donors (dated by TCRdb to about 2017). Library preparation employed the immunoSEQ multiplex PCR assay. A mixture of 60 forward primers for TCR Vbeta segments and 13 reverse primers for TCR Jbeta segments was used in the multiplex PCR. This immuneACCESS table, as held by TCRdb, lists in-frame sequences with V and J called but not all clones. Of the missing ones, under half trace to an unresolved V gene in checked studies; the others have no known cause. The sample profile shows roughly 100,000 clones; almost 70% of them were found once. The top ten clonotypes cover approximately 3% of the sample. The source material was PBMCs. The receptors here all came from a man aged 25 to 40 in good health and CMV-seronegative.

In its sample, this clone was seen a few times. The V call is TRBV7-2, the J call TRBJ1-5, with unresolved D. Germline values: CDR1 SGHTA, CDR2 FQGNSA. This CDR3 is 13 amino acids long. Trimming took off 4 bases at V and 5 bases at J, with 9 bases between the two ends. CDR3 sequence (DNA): TGTGCCAGCAGCTCCAATAGTTATCAGCCCCAGCATTTT. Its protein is CASSSNSYQPQHF. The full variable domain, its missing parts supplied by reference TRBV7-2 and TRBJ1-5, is GAGVSQSPSNKVTEKGKDVELRCDPISGHTALYWYRQSLGQGLEFLIYFQGNSAPDKSGLPSDRFSAERTGGSVSTLTIQRTQQEDSAVYLCASSSNSYQPQHFGDGTRLSIL.

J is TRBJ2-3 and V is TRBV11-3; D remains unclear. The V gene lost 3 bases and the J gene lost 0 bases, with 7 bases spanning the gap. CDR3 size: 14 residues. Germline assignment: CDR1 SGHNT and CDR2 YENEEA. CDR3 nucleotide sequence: TGTGCCAGCAGCTTCGACAAGAGCACAGATACGCAGTATTTT. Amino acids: CASSFDKSTDTQYF.

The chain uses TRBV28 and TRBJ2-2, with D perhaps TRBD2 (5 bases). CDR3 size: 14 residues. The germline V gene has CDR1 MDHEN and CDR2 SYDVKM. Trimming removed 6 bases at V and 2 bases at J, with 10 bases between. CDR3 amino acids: CASSRTDNTGELFF. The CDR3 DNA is TGTGCCAGCAGCCGGACTGATAACACCGGGGAGCTGTTTTTT.

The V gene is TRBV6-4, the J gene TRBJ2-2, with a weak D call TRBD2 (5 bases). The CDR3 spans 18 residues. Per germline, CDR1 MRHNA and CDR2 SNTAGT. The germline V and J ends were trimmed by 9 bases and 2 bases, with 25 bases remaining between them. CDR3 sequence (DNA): TGTGCCAGAGACTACCGGAAAAACATAATCCCAAACACCGGGGAGCTGTTTTTT. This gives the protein CARDYRKNIIPNTGELFF.

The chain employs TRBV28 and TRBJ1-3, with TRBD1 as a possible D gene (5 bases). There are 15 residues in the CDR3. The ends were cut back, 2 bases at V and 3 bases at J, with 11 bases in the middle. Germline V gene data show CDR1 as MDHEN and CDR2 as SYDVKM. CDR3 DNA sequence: TGTGCCAGCAGTTTAGCGACAGCTGGTGGAAACACCATATATTTT. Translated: CASSLATAGGNTIYF.

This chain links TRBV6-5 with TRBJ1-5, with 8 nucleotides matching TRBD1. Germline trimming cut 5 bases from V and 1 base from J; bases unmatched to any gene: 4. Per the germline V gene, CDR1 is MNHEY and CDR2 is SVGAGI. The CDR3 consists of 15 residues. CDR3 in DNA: TGTGCCAGCAGTCCCGACAGGGGAAGCAATCAGCCCCAGCATTTT. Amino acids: CASSPDRGSNQPQHF.

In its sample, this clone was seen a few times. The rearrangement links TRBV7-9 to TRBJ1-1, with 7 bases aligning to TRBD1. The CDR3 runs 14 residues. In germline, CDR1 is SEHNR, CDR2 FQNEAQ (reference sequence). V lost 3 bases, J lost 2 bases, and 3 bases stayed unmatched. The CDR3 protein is CASSLGQINTEAFF. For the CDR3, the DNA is TGTGCCAGCAGCTTGGGACAGATAAACACTGAAGCTTTCTTT.

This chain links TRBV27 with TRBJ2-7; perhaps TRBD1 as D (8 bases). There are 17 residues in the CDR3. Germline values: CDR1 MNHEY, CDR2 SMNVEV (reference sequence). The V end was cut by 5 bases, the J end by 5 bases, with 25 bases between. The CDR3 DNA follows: TGTGCCAGCAGTCTCACCCGGACAGGGACTAAGAAGAACGAGCAGTACTTC. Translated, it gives CASSLTRTGTKKNEQYF.

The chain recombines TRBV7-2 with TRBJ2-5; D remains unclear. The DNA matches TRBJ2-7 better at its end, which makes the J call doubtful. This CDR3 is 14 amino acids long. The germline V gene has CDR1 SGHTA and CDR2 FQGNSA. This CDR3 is CASSLVRSLYEQYF. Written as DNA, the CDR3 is TGTGCCAGCAGCTTAGTTAGGAGCCTCTACGAGCAGTACTTC.

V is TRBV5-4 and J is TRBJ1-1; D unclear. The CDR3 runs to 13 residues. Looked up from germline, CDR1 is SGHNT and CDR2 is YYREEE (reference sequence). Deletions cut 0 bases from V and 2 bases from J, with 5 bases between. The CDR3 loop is CASSLAGNTEAFF. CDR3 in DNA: TGTGCCAGCAGCTTGGCGGGAAACACTGAAGCTTTCTTT.

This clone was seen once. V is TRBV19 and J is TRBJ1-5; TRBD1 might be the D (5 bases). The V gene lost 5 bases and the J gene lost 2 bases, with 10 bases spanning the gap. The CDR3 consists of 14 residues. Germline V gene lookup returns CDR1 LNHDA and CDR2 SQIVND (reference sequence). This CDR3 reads CASSAGLGNQPQHF. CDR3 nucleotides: TGTGCCAGTAGTGCAGGGCTAGGCAATCAGCCCCAGCATTTT.

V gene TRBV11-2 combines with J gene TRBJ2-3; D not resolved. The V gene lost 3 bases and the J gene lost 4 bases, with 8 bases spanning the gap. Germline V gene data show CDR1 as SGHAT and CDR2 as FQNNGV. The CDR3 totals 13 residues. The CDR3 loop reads CASSFSSADTQYF. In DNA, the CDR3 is TGTGCCAGCAGCTTTTCGTCCGCAGATACGCAGTATTTT.

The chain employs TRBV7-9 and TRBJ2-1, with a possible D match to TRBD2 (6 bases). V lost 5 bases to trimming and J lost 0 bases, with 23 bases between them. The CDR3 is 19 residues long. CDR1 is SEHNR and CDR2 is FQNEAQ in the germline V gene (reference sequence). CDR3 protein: CASSGSSLRETPSYNEQFF. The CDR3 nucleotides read TGTGCCAGCAGCGGAAGCTCCTTGCGGGAAACTCCCTCCTACAATGAGCAGTTCTTC.

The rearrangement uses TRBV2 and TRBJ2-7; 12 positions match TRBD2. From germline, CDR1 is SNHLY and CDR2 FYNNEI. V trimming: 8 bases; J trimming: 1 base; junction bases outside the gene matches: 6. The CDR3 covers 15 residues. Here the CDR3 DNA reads TGTGCCAGCGTTACAGGGACTAGCGGGTCCTACGAGCAGTACTTC. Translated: CASVTGTSGSYEQYF. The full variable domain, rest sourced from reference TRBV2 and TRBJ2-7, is EPEVTQTPSHQVTQMGQEVILRCVPISNHLYFYWYRQILGQKVEFLVSFYNNEISEKSEIFDDQFSVERPDGSNFTLKIRSTKLEDSAMYFCASVTGTSGSYEQYFGPGTRLTVT.

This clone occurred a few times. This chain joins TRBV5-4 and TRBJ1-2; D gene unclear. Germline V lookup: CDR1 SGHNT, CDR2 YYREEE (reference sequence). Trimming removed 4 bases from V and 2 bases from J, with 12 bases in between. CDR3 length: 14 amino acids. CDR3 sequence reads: CASSVYLPNYGYTF. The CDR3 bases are TGTGCCAGCAGCGTCTACCTTCCCAACTATGGCTACACCTTC.

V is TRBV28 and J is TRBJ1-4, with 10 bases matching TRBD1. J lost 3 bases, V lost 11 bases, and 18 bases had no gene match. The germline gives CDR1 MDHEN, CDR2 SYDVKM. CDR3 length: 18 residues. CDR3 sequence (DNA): TGTGCCTCTCACCTCGGGACAGGGGTCGGTCAGGCTAATGAAAAACTGTTTTTT. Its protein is CASHLGTGVGQANEKLFF.

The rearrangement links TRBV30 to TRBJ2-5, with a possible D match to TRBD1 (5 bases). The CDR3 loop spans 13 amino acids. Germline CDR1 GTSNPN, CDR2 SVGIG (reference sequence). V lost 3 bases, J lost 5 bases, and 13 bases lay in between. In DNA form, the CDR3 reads TGTGCCTGGAGCGCAGGGTTCAGGGAGACCCAGTACTTC. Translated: CAWSAGFRETQYF.

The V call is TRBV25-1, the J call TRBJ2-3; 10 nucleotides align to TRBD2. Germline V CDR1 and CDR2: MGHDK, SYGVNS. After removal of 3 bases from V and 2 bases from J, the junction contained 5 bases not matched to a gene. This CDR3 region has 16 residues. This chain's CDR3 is CASSDHLAGATDTQYF. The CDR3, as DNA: TGTGCCAGCAGTGACCATCTAGCGGGAGCCACAGATACGCAGTATTTT.

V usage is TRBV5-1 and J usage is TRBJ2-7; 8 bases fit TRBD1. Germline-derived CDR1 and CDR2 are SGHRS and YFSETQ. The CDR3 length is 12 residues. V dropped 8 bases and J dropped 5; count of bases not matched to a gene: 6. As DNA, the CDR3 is TGCGCCAGTGGACAGGGTTTGGACGAGCAGTACTTC. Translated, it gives CASGQGLDEQYF.

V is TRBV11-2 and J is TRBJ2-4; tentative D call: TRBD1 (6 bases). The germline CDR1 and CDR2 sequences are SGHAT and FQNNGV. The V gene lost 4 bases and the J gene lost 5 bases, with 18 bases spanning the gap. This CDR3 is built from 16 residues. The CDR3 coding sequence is TGTGCCAGCAGCTGGAACTACGGACAGCCCCAAAACATTCAGTACTTC. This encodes CASSWNYGQPQNIQYF.

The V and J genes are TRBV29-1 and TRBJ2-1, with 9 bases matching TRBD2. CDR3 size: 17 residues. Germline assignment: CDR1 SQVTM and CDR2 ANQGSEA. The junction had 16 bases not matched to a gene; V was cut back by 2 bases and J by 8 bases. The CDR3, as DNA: TGCAGCGTTGAAAACCCCAAAAAGGCGGGAGGGCCCGATGAGCAGTTCTTC. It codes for CSVENPKKAGGPDEQFF.

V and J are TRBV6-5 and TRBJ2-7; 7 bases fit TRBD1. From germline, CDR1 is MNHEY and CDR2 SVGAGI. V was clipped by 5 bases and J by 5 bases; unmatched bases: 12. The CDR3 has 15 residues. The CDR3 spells CASSPQGERFDEQYF. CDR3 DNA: TGTGCCAGCAGTCCCCAGGGGGAGCGGTTCGACGAGCAGTACTTC.

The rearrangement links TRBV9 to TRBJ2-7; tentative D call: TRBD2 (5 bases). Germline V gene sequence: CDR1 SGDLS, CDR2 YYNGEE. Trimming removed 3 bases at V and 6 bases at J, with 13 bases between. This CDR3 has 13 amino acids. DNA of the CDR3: TGTGCCAGCAGCGCCCGGCTAGCTGCCGAGCAGTACTTC. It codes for CASSARLAAEQYF.

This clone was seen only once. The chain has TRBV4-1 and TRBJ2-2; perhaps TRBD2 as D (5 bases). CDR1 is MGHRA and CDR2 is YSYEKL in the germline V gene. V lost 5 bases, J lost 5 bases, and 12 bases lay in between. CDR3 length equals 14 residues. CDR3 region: CASSKRWETGELFF. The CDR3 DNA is TGCGCCAGCAGCAAAAGATGGGAGACCGGGGAGCTGTTTTTT.

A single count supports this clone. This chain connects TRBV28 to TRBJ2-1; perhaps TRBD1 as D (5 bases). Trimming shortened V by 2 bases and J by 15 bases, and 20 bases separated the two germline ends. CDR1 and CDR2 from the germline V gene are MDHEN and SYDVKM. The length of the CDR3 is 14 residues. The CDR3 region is CASSLRPGRERMFF. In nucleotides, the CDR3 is TGTGCCAGCAGTTTAAGACCCGGCAGGGAACGTATGTTCTTC.

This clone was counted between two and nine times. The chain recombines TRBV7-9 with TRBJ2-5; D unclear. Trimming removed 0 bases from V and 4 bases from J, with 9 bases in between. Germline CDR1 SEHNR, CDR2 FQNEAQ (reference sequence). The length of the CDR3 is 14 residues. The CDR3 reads CASSLATDRETQYF. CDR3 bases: TGTGCCAGCAGCTTAGCGACTGATAGAGAGACCCAGTACTTC. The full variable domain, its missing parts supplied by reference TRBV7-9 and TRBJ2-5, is DTGVSQNPRHKITKRGQNVTFRCDPISEHNRLYWYRQTLGQGPEFLTYFQNEAQLEKSRLLSDRFSAERPKGSFSTLEIQRTEQGDSAMYLCASSLATDRETQYFGPGTRLLVL.

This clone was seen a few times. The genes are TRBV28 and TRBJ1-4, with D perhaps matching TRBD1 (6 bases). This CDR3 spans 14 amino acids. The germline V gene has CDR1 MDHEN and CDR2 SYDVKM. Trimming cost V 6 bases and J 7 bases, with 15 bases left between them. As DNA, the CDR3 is TGTGCCAGCAGGGTGGCAGGGGCGGCTGAAAAACTGTTTTTT. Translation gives CASRVAGAAEKLFF.

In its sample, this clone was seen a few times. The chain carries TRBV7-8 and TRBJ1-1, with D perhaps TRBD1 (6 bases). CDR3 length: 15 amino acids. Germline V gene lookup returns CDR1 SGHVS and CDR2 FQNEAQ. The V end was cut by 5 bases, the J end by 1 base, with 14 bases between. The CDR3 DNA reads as TGTGCCAGCAGCGCAGATTTGACAGGGAACACTGAAGCTTTCTTT. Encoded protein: CASSADLTGNTEAFF.

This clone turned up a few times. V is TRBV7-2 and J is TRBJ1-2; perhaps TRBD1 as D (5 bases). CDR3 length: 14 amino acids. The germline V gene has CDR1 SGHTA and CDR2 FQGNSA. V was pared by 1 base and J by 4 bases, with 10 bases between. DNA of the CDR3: TGTGCCAGCAGCTTAGGGGGCACCTTCTATGGCTACACCTTC. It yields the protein CASSLGGTFYGYTF.

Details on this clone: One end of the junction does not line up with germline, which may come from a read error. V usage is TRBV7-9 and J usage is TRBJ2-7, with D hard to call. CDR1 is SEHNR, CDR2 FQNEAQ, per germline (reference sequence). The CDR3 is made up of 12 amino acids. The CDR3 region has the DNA TGTTCCAGCAGCTTATCGAGTAACGAGCAGTACTTC. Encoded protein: CSSSLSSNEQYF.

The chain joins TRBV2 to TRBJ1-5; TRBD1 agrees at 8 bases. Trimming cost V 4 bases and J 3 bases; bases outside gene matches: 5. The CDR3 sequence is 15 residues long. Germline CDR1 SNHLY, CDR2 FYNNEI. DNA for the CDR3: TGTGCCAGCAGTGGGGACAGGACACCCAATCAGCCCCAGCATTTT. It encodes CASSGDRTPNQPQHF.

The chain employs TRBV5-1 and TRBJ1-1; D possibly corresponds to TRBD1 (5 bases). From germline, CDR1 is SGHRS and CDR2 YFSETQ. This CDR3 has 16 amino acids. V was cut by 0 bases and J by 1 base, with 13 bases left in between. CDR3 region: CASSLEPRDTNTEAFF. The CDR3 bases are TGCGCCAGCAGCTTGGAACCCAGGGATACGAACACTGAAGCTTTCTTT.